One and the same sample provided the 27 T cell receptor beta chains below, sequenced in a study of T-cell memory formation after mild COVID-19. Using its own MiXCR run on the 5' RACE reads, TCRdb lists one record per CDR3 protein. The table records about 360,000 distinct CDR3 sequences, approximately 15% of them present only once. The material sequenced was PBMCs or a T cell subset sorted from them (not recorded which). All receptors derive from a man between 18 and 29 years old who had mild COVID-19 (a few samples of this study predate the infection). Cell type and time point are not known.

The chain recombines TRBV7-9 with TRBJ1-5; D might be TRBD1 (6 bases). The CDR3 loop spans 13 amino acids. V lost 4 bases, J lost 7 bases, and 11 bases lay in between. From germline, CDR1 is SEHNR and CDR2 FQNEAQ (reference sequence). The CDR3 spells CASSSQGVQPQHF. The CDR3 nucleotides read TGTGCCAGCAGCTCACAGGGTGTGCAGCCCCAGCATTTT.

CDR3 nucleotide sequence: TGTGCCAGCAGCCCCCCCGGTGTAGACGGATATAGCAATCAGCCCCAGCATTTT. This translates into CASSPPGVDGYSNQPQHF. The chain links TRBV6-2 or TRBV6-3 to TRBJ1-5; D not certain. V was pared by 6 bases and J by 0 bases, with 21 bases between. The CDR3 totals 18 residues. Germline CDR1 and CDR2: MNHEY and SVGEGT.

In this sample, this clonotype turned up many times. The chain has TRBV6-5 and TRBJ1-2; the D gene is possibly TRBD1 (6 bases). Germline CDR1 is MNHEY and CDR2 is SVGAGI. The CDR3 sequence is 15 residues long. V lost 2 bases and J 4 bases, leaving 14 bases between the germline ends. This CDR3 is CASSYGQGNVYGYTF. The CDR3 nucleotides are TGTGCCAGCAGTTACGGCCAGGGGAATGTCTATGGCTACACCTTC.

The genes are TRBV6-5 and TRBJ1-6; D remains ambiguous. The CDR3 extends over 16 amino acids. V was clipped by 5 bases and J by 9 bases, with 20 bases between them. Per germline, CDR1 MNHEY and CDR2 SVGAGI. The CDR3 DNA sequence: TGTGCCAGCAGTATGATTGCTGGCGGAGGTTTTTCACCCCTCCACTTT. Protein sequence: CASSMIAGGGFSPLHF.

J is TRBJ1-2 and V is TRBV6-2 or TRBV6-3, with 7 positions matching TRBD1. The CDR3 totals 15 residues. Trimming removed 4 bases from V and 7 bases from J; junction bases left unmatched: 12. The germline CDR1 and CDR2 sequences are MNHEY and SVGEGT. CDR3 in DNA: TGTGCCAGCAGTTCCACAGGGGAGGTTTTCTCTGGCTACACCTTC. It codes for CASSSTGEVFSGYTF.

This clonotype showed up many times. The rearrangement uses TRBV4-2 and TRBJ2-7, with 11 bases that match TRBD2. The CDR3 contains 16 residues. Looked up from germline, CDR1 is LGHNA and CDR2 is YNFKEQ. The V segment lost 3 bases and the J segment 7 bases; nucleotides outside the gene matches: 11. DNA of the CDR3: TGTGCCAGCAGCCACGGCACCTTAGCGGGGGGGCGAGAGCAGTACTTC. Residues: CASSHGTLAGGREQYF.

The CDR3 DNA is TGCGCCAGCAGCCCCCCCCAGTCCTTAAAGGACTATGAGCAGTTCTTC. Amino acids: CASSPPQSLKDYEQFF. The rearrangement uses TRBV4-1 and TRBJ2-1, with D perhaps TRBD2 (5 bases). CDR1 and CDR2 from the germline V gene are MGHRA and YSYEKL. The length of the CDR3 is 16 residues. The germline V and J ends were trimmed by 4 bases and 8 bases, with 21 bases remaining between them.

This clonotype appeared many times. The rearrangement joins TRBV12-3 or TRBV12-4 to TRBJ2-1, with TRBD2 matching over 9 bases. With 5 bases clipped from V and 8 bases from J, the junction kept 7 bases outside the gene matches. CDR3 length equals 14 residues. CDR3 in DNA: TGTGCCAGCAGTCAGCGGACTAGCGCAGATGAGCAGTTCTTC. Translation: CASSQRTSADEQFF.

This clonotype has a count of ten or more. This chain joins TRBV4-1 and TRBJ2-2; D is possibly TRBD2 (6 bases). The CDR3 length is 16 residues. Germline CDR1 and CDR2: MGHRA and YSYEKL. V dropped 0 bases and J dropped 0 bases, with 8 bases sitting between them. CDR3 amino acids: CASSQETGANTGELFF. The CDR3 nucleotides are TGCGCCAGCAGCCAAGAAACGGGGGCGAACACCGGGGAGCTGTTTTTT.

This clonotype was detected ten times or more. The rearrangement uses TRBV12-3 or TRBV12-4 and TRBJ1-1; D is undetermined. The CDR3 is 13 residues long. Trimming took off 3 bases at V and 5 bases at J, with 10 bases between the two ends. The CDR3 DNA reads TGTGCCAGCAGTTTGGAGGTTATGACTGAAGCTTTCTTT. This encodes CASSLEVMTEAFF.

The chain couples TRBV7-6 to TRBJ2-2; TRBD1 is a possible D gene (6 bases). Trimming pared 6 bases from V and 7 bases from J, leaving 12 bases between. CDR3 length: 13 residues. Germline CDR1 and CDR2: SGHVS and FNYEAQ. The CDR3 protein is CASRSGTRGELFF. The CDR3 DNA follows: TGTGCCAGCAGATCCGGGACACGCGGGGAGCTGTTTTTT.

This clonotype was picked up a small number of times. The chain employs TRBV3-1 and TRBJ2-1; no clear D gene. The V gene's germline CDR1 is LGHDT and CDR2 YNNKEL (reference sequence). The CDR3 consists of 15 residues. V was cut by 4 bases and J by 12 bases, with 22 bases left in between. The CDR3 protein is CASSPMVNSPLGQFF. CDR3 DNA: TGTGCCAGCAGCCCCATGGTAAACTCCCCACTGGGGCAGTTCTTC.

The chain employs TRBV4-2 and TRBJ1-2; 8 nucleotides line up with TRBD1. The CDR3 loop spans 13 amino acids. Germline assignment: CDR1 LGHNA and CDR2 YNFKEQ. The junction had 4 bases not matched to a gene; V was cut back by 2 bases and J by 8 bases. The CDR3 region is CASSQYDRGGYTF. The CDR3 region has the DNA TGTGCCAGCAGCCAATACGACAGGGGCGGCTACACCTTC.

The chain recombines TRBV5-1 with TRBJ2-1; 7 bases match TRBD2. V lost 2 bases and J lost 6; bases outside the gene matches: 11. The CDR3 is 16 residues long. Germline CDR1 reads SGHRS; CDR2 reads YFSETQ. The CDR3 DNA reads as TGCGCCAGCAGCTTTGAATGGCCCTCGGGGGGCAATGAGCAGTTCTTC. Its translation: CASSFEWPSGGNEQFF.

This clonotype has a count of ten or more. CDR3 nucleotides: TGTGCCAGCAGCCGCCCCGGTCTCTACAATGAGCAGTTCTTC. Its protein product is CASSRPGLYNEQFF. The chain employs TRBV11-2 and TRBJ2-1; D call uncertain. The CDR3 sequence is 14 residues long. CDR1 and CDR2 (germline): SGHAT, FQNNGV. V dropped 5 bases and J dropped 3 bases, with 11 bases sitting between them.

V gene TRBV7-6 combines with J gene TRBJ1-2, with 10 bases aligning to TRBD1. This CDR3 comprises 15 residues. The germline V gene encodes CDR1 SGHVS and CDR2 FNYEAQ. Trimming cost V 5 bases and J 0 bases; bases outside gene matches: 3. The CDR3 is CASSVGTGANYGYTF. CDR3 bases: TGTGCCAGCAGCGTCGGGACAGGGGCTAACTATGGCTACACCTTC.

The genes are TRBV9 and TRBJ1-1; possibly TRBD1 for D (5 bases). The CDR3 consists of 13 residues. Trimming shortened V by 4 bases and J by 11 bases, and 18 bases separated the two germline ends. Per the germline V gene, CDR1 is SGDLS and CDR2 is YYNGEE. The CDR3 sequence: CASSLSGGGSAFF. The CDR3, as DNA: TGTGCCAGCAGCTTATCCGGCGGGGGGTCGGCTTTCTTT.

This clonotype was seen more than once but under ten times. The rearrangement links TRBV28 to TRBJ1-5; D gene unclear. The CDR3 loop spans 12 amino acids. The germline gives CDR1 MDHEN, CDR2 SYDVKM. The V gene lost 10 bases and the J gene lost 0 bases, with 7 bases spanning the gap. This CDR3 is CATKSSNQPQHF. In DNA form, the CDR3 reads TGTGCCACTAAAAGTAGCAATCAGCCCCAGCATTTT.

This clonotype was seen repeatedly, ten times or more. This sequence joins TRBV11-2 and TRBJ2-7, with a possible D match to TRBD1 (6 bases). The germline V gene has CDR1 SGHAT and CDR2 FQNNGV. V was trimmed by 2 bases and J by 5 bases, leaving 10 bases between them. The CDR3 runs 13 residues. The CDR3 bases are TGTGCCAGCAGCTTATCCCAGGGGCACGAGCAGTACGTC. This gives the protein CASSLSQGHEQYV.

This clonotype was recorded a few times. The CDR3 region has the DNA TGTGCCAGCAGCTTAGGCATAATCGCTGAAGCTTTCTTT. This sequence encodes CASSLGIIAEAFF. V is TRBV7-9 and J is TRBJ1-1; no firm D call. V dropped 1 base and J dropped 6 bases, with 9 bases sitting between them. Per the germline V gene, CDR1 is SEHNR and CDR2 is FQNEAQ (reference sequence). This CDR3 comprises 13 residues.

The rearrangement uses TRBV12-3 or TRBV12-4 and TRBJ2-1; D gene ambiguous. Trimming took 3 bases from V and 0 from J, leaving 6 bases between them. The CDR3 totals 14 residues. CDR3 residues: CASSLSFSYNEQFF. The CDR3 nucleotides are TGTGCCAGCAGTTTGTCATTCTCCTACAATGAGCAGTTCTTC.

The chain has TRBV5-1 and TRBJ1-6; D gene uncertain. This CDR3 contains 14 residues. With 4 bases removed from V and 9 bases from J, the gap between germline ends came to 14 bases. In germline, CDR1 is SGHRS, CDR2 YFSETQ. The CDR3 loop is CASSQSTSGSPLHF. The DNA of the CDR3 is TGCGCCAGCAGCCAGAGCACGAGCGGTTCACCCCTCCACTTT.

There are a few counts of this clonotype. This chain uses TRBV18 with TRBJ2-7, with TRBD1 as a possible D gene (5 bases). This CDR3 is 13 amino acids long. Trimming cost V 3 bases and J 5 bases, with 11 bases left between them. Germline V gene data show CDR1 as KGHSH and CDR2 as LQKENI. The CDR3 region is CASSPVDNHEQYF. DNA of the CDR3: TGTGCCAGCTCACCCGTGGACAACCACGAGCAGTACTTC.

Notes on this clonotype: The junction departs from germline at one end; a sequencing error may be responsible. The chain uses TRBV7-9 and TRBJ2-7, with a weak D call TRBD1 (5 bases). The CDR3 has 11 residues. CDR1 is SEHNR and CDR2 is FQNEAQ in the germline V gene (reference sequence). CDR3 sequence (DNA): TGTGCCAGCAGCCTCCAGGGCGAATGGTGCTTC. Its translation is CASSLQGEWCF.

In the case of this clonotype: The junction departs from germline at one end; a sequencing error may be responsible. The V call is TRBV2, the J call TRBJ1-6; no reliable D call. CDR3 length: 15 amino acids. Germline CDR1 SNHLY, CDR2 FYNNEI. CDR3 protein: CASSEASGRNSPIHF. CDR3 sequence (DNA): TGTGCCAGCAGTGAAGCGTCGGGGAGGAATTCACCCATCCACTTT.

This clonotype came up a few times. The V gene is TRBV6-6, the J gene TRBJ2-7; 10 bases line up with TRBD1. Germline assignment: CDR1 MNHNY and CDR2 SVGAGI (reference sequence). The CDR3 loop spans 16 amino acids. With 6 bases clipped from V and 0 bases from J, the junction kept 8 bases outside the gene matches. CDR3 loop: CASRSPGQGSSYEQYF. CDR3 DNA: TGTGCCAGCAGGTCTCCGGGACAGGGGAGCTCCTACGAGCAGTACTTC.

The V gene is TRBV7-9, the J gene TRBJ2-1, with D possibly matching TRBD1 (6 bases). This CDR3 region has 15 residues. Germline CDR1 SEHNR, CDR2 FQNEAQ (reference sequence). Deletions cut 0 bases from V and 5 bases from J, with 11 bases between. CDR3 in amino acids: CASSLAGGVNNEQFF. DNA for the CDR3: TGTGCCAGCAGCTTAGCAGGGGGAGTCAACAATGAGCAGTTCTTC. The variable domain in full, with the rest retrieved from reference TRBV7-9 and TRBJ2-1, is DTGVSQNPRHKITKRGQNVTFRCDPISEHNRLYWYRQTLGQGPEFLTYFQNEAQLEKSRLLSDRFSAERPKGSFSTLEIQRTEQGDSAMYLCASSLAGGVNNEQFFGPGTRLTVL.